This TCR beta chain was recorded in a study of response to subunit inactivated influenza vaccine. The CDR3 is 14 residues long. The V end was cut by 0 bases, the J end by 4 bases, with 4 bases between. The germline gives CDR1 LGHNA, CDR2 YSLEER. TCRdb ran MiXCR on the RT-PCR reads and lists one entry per CDR3 protein. The repertoire holds about 520,000 distinct CDR3 sequences, with approximately 9.9% as singletons. The study, taken as a whole, reports: That few new T cells are recruited by each seasonal influenza vaccination was the authors' suggestion.

A note on this clonotype: What it binds is unknown.

V is TRBV4-3 and J is TRBJ2-6, with D hard to call. The source was PBMCs from blood, collected roughly 46 days after vaccination. This sequence originates from a man aged 50-60 years who received an inactivated influenza vaccine. The CDR3 DNA is TGCGCCAGCAGCCAAGATGCAGGGGCCAACGTCCTGACTTTC. This translates into CASSQDAGANVLTF.